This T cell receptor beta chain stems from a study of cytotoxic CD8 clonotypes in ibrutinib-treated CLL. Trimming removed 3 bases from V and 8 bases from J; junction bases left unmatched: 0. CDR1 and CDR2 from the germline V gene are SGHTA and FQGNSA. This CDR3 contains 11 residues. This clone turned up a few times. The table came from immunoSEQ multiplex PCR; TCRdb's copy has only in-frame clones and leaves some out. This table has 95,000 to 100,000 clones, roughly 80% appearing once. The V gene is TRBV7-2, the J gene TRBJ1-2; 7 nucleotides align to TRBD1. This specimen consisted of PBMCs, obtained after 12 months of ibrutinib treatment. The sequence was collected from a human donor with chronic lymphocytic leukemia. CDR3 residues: CASSLTGGYTF. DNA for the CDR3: TGTGCCAGCAGCTTGACAGGGGGCTACACCTTC.